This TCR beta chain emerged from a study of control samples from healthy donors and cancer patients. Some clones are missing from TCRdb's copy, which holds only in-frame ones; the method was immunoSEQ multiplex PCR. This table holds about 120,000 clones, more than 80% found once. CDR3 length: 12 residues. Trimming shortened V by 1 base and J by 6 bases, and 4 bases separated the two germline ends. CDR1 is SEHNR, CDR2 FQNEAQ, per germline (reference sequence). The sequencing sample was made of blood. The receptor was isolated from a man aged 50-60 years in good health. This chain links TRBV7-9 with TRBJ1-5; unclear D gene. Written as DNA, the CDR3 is TGTGCCAGCAGCTTAGGATCTCAGCCCCAGCATTTT. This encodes CASSLGSQPQHF.